This T cell receptor beta chain was sequenced during a study of identical twins. The CDR3 extends over 14 amino acids. The germline gives CDR1 SGHTA, CDR2 FQGNSA. The V end was cut by 2 bases, the J end by 8 bases, with 10 bases between. TCRdb fed the 5' RACE reads into MiXCR, producing one record per CDR3 protein. This table holds hundreds of thousands of distinct CDR3 sequences, 21% found once. Comment on this clonotype: The target antigen is unknown.

Whole-study findings and limits: Cord blood beta clonotypes present at high abundance carried fewer insertions; no such pattern appeared in memory repertoires.

These data are also associated with another study on T cells expressing NK-cell markers.

The genes are TRBV7-2 and TRBJ1-6; no clear D. The sequenced sample was PBMCs. The clonotype originates from a woman younger than 30 in good health. In DNA form, the CDR3 reads TGTGCCAGCAGCTTACTCCCGTCCTATTCACCCCTCCACTTT. Its translation is CASSLLPSYSPLHF.